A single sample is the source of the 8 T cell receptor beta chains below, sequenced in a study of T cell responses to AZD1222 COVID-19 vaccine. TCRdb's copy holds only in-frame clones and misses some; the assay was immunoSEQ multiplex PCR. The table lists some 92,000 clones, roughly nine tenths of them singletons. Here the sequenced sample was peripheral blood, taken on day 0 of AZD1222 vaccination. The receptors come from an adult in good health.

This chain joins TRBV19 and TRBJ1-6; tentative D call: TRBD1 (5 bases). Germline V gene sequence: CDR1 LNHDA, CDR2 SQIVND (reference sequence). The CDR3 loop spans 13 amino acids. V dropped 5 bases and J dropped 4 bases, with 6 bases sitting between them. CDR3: CASSPGYNSPLHF. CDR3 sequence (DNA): TGTGCCAGTAGTCCAGGGTATAATTCACCCCTCCACTTT.

The CDR3 sequence is CASSQDRGVAGELFF. The CDR3, as DNA: TGCGCCAGCAGCCAAGATAGGGGAGTCGCCGGGGAGCTGTTTTTT. The V and J genes are TRBV4-1 and TRBJ2-2; D may correspond to TRBD1 or TRBD2 (5 bases each). The germline V gene encodes CDR1 MGHRA and CDR2 YSYEKL. This CDR3 has 15 residues. Trimming took off 0 bases at V and 6 bases at J, with 11 bases between the two ends.

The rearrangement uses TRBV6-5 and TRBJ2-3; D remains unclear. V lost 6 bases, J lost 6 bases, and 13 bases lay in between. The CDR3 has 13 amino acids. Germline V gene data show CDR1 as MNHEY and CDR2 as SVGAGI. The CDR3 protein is CASRGARRDTQYF. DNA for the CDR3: TGTGCCAGCAGGGGCGCAAGGCGGGATACGCAGTATTTT.

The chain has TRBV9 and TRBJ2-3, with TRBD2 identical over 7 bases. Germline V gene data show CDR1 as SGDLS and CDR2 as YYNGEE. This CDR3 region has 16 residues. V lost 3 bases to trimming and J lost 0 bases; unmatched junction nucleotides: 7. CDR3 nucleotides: TGTGCCAGCAGCGCACTACTAGCGACTAGCACAGATACGCAGTATTTT. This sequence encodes CASSALLATSTDTQYF.

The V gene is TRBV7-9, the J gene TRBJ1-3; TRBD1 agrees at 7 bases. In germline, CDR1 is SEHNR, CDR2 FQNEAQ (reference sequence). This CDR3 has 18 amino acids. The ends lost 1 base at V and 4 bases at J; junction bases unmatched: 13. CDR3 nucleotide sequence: TGTGCCAGCAGCTTAGGAGCTTCGACAGGGCGGCGGGGAAACACCATATATTTT. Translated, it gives CASSLGASTGRRGNTIYF. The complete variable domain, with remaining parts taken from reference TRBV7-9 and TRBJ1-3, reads DTGVSQNPRHKITKRGQNVTFRCDPISEHNRLYWYRQTLGQGPEFLTYFQNEAQLEKSRLLSDRFSAERPKGSFSTLEIQRTEQGDSAMYLCASSLGASTGRRGNTIYFGEGSWLTVV.

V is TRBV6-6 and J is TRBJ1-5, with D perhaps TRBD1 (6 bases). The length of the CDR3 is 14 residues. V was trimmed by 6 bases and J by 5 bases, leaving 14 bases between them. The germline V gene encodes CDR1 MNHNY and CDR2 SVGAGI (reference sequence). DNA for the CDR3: TGTGCCAGCAGCCTAGACAGGTCGCATCAGCCCCAGCATTTT. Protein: CASSLDRSHQPQHF.

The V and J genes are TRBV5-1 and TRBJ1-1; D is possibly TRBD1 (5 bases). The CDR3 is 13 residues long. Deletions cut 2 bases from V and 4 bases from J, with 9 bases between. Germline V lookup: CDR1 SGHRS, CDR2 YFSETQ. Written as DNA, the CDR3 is TGCGCCAGCAGCTTTAGGGGCAGCACTGAAGCTTTCTTT. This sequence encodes CASSFRGSTEAFF.

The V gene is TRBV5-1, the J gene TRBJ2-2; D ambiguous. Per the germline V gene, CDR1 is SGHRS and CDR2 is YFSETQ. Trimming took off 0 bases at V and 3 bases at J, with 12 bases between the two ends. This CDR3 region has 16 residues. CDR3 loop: CASSLEVPMHTGELFF. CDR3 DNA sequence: TGCGCCAGCAGCTTGGAGGTCCCGATGCACACCGGGGAGCTGTTTTTT.